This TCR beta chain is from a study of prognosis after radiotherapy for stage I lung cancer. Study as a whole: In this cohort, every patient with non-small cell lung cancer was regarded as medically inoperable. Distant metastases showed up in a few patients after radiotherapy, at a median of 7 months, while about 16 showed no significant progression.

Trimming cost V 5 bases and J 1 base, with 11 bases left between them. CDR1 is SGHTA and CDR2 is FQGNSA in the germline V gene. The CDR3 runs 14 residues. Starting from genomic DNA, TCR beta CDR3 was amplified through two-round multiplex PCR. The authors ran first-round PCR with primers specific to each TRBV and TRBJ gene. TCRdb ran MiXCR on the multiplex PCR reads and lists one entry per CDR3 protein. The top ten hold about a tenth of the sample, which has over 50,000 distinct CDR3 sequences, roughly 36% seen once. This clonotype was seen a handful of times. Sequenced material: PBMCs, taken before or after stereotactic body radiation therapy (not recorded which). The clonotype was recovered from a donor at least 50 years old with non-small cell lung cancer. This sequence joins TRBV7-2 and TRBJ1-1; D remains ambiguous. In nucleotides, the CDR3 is TGTGCCAGCAGCCCCGGGTTTGGGAACACTGAAGCTTTCTTT. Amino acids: CASSPGFGNTEAFF.